The 24 T cell receptor beta chains below all came from one sample that was sequenced in a study of T cell repertoires in cytomegalovirus infection. TCRdb reprocessed the reads via MiXCR and lists one record per CDR3 protein. The sample yields approximately 350,000 distinct CDR3 sequences, about 32% seen once. The antigens these receptors bind are not known. The sample consisted of cultured PBMCs, taken from culture after CMV antigen stimulation. The receptor set was obtained from a human donor in good health (CMV status not recorded). Some clones in this sample may be carry-over from other donors' samples.

This clonotype was detected a few times. The chain has TRBV12-3 or TRBV12-4 and TRBJ2-1; 7 bases agree with TRBD2. V gave up 2 bases and J gave up 10 bases; unmatched junction bases: 5. The CDR3 contains 13 residues. The CDR3 nucleotides are TGTGCCAGCAGTTTATCGCGGGAGAGGGAGCAGTTCTTC. Its translation is CASSLSREREQFF.

This chain connects TRBV12-3 or TRBV12-4 to TRBJ1-1; 7 nucleotides match TRBD1. The junction had 11 bases not matched to a gene; V was cut back by 6 bases and J by 4 bases. This CDR3 has 15 amino acids. The CDR3 nucleotides read TGTGCCAGCAGGGAAGACAGGGCGGAGGTCACTGAAGCTTTCTTT. As protein: CASREDRAEVTEAFF.

The rearrangement joins TRBV6-1 to TRBJ2-1; possible D gene TRBD2, 6 bases. Trimming removed 2 bases from V and 7 bases from J, with 12 bases in between. CDR1 is MNHNS and CDR2 is SASEGT in the germline V gene. CDR3 size: 14 residues. CDR3 in amino acids: CASSEIAVKNEQFF. CDR3 coding DNA: TGTGCCAGCAGTGAAATAGCGGTCAAGAATGAGCAGTTCTTC.

This clonotype was counted at least ten times. V and J are TRBV11-2 and TRBJ2-3, with 7 bases matching TRBD2. Germline values: CDR1 SGHAT, CDR2 FQNNGV. The CDR3 runs 16 residues. V dropped 1 base and J dropped 7; count of bases not matched to a gene: 11. The CDR3 nucleotides are TGTGCCAGCAGCTTAGTTGAGGCGGGAGTAAAAAATACGCAGTATTTT. Its translation: CASSLVEAGVKNTQYF.

The chain combines TRBV7-2 with TRBJ2-7, with D possibly being TRBD2 (5 bases). The CDR3 is 15 residues long. The V gene lost 1 base and the J gene lost 2 bases, with 12 bases spanning the gap. The germline gives CDR1 SGHTA, CDR2 FQGNSA. In DNA form, the CDR3 reads TGTGCCAGCAGCTTAGGCGCGGGTCCAACCTACGAGCAGTACTTC. It codes for CASSLGAGPTYEQYF.

This clonotype has just a few counts. The chain carries TRBV19 and TRBJ2-1, with TRBD2 matching 8 bases. This CDR3 has 16 residues. The J segment lost 4 bases and the V segment lost 3 bases, leaving 8 bases of the junction unmatched. CDR1 and CDR2 (germline): LNHDA, SQIVND (reference sequence). The CDR3 loop is CASSIDQLAVYNEQFF. The CDR3 nucleotides are TGTGCCAGTAGTATCGATCAACTAGCGGTTTACAATGAGCAGTTCTTC. The full variable domain, rest sourced from reference TRBV19 and TRBJ2-1, is DGGITQSPKYLFRKEGQNVTLSCEQNLNHDAMYWYRQDPGQGLRLIYYSQIVNDFQKGDIAEGYSVSREKKESFPLTVTSAQKNPTAFYLCASSIDQLAVYNEQFFGPGTRLTVL.

The chain is built from TRBV7-2 and TRBJ2-3; TRBD2 matches 10 bases. Germline CDR1 is SGHTA and CDR2 is FQGNSA. The CDR3 is made up of 17 amino acids. The junction had 5 bases not matched to a gene; V was cut back by 2 bases and J by 0 bases. The CDR3 is CASSLTGLATSTDTQYF. DNA for the CDR3: TGTGCCAGCAGCTTAACGGGACTAGCGACTAGCACAGATACGCAGTATTTT.

The chain employs TRBV6-2 or TRBV6-3 and TRBJ2-7; D is undetermined. The CDR3 loop spans 13 amino acids. Per the germline V gene, CDR1 is MNHEY and CDR2 is SVGEGT. V was shortened by 6 bases and J by 2 bases, with 11 bases between the two germline ends. CDR3 residues: CASSPPRAYEQYV. The CDR3 DNA sequence: TGTGCCAGCAGCCCTCCAAGAGCCTACGAGCAGTACGTC.

This clonotype occurred a few times. The chain joins TRBV7-9 to TRBJ1-3; 7 nucleotides match TRBD1. This CDR3 has 16 residues. Trimming took 5 bases from V and 0 from J; bases not matched to a gene: 7. Germline CDR1 SEHNR, CDR2 FQNEAQ (reference sequence). This CDR3 reads CASSTQGQFSGNTIYF. CDR3 sequence (DNA): TGTGCCAGCAGCACCCAGGGACAGTTCTCTGGAAACACCATATATTTT.

This clonotype showed up just a few times. The rearrangement uses TRBV2 and TRBJ2-3; 9 bases align to TRBD2. The CDR3 totals 15 residues. In germline, CDR1 is SNHLY, CDR2 FYNNEI. The trim removed 5 bases at V and 5 bases at J, leaving 8 bases unmatched. CDR3 loop: CASSPNSGSEDTQYF. The CDR3 DNA reads TGTGCCAGCAGTCCAAATAGCGGGAGTGAAGATACGCAGTATTTT.

This clonotype showed up just a few times. This chain joins TRBV10-2 and TRBJ1-2, with 9 bases matching TRBD1. CDR1 and CDR2 (germline): WSHSY, SAAADI. This CDR3 region has 14 residues. J gave up 7 bases and V 6 bases, and 9 bases lay outside the gene matches. CDR3 protein: CASRLTGGTAGYTF. Written as DNA, the CDR3 is TGCGCCAGCAGGCTGACAGGGGGAACGGCTGGCTACACCTTC.

The chain joins TRBV4-3 to TRBJ2-7; tentatively, D is TRBD2 (6 bases). Germline loops: CDR1 LGHNA, CDR2 YSLEER. The CDR3 runs to 16 residues. V lost 0 bases and J 2 bases, leaving 14 bases between the germline ends. CDR3: CASSQEVGAGPYEQYF. The CDR3, as DNA: TGCGCCAGCAGCCAAGAGGTGGGAGCGGGCCCCTACGAGCAGTACTTC.

This clonotype was detected a few times. The J gene is TRBJ2-2, the V gene TRBV7-2; D is unresolved. This CDR3 comprises 16 residues. Germline lookup yields CDR1 SGHTA and CDR2 FQGNSA. V lost 3 bases and J lost 1, with 12 bases in between. The CDR3 loop reads CASSFYTGMNTGELFF. The CDR3 region has the DNA TGTGCCAGCAGCTTTTACACCGGAATGAACACCGGGGAGCTGTTTTTT.

This rearrangement joins TRBV28 to TRBJ2-5; D perhaps matches TRBD1 (6 bases). Germline V gene sequence: CDR1 MDHEN, CDR2 SYDVKM. V lost 4 bases and J 5 bases, leaving 14 bases between the germline ends. This CDR3 spans 14 amino acids. CDR3 region: CASSSRQGKETQYF. The CDR3 region has the DNA TGTGCCAGCAGTTCCCGTCAGGGGAAGGAGACCCAGTACTTC.

The chain employs TRBV6-6 and TRBJ2-7, with 11 positions matching TRBD2. There are 15 residues in the CDR3. Trimming cost V 4 bases and J 6 bases; bases outside gene matches: 8. Germline assignment: CDR1 MNHNY and CDR2 SVGAGI (reference sequence). In nucleotides, the CDR3 is TGTGCCAGCAGTTTTAGCGGGAGGGCCTATTCCGAGCAGTACGTC. Encoded protein: CASSFSGRAYSEQYV.

The chain carries TRBV6-8 and TRBJ1-1, with TRBD1 as a possible D gene (6 bases). The CDR3 extends over 16 amino acids. V gave up 0 bases and J gave up 1 base, with 12 bases separating them. Germline V lookup: CDR1 MNHGY, CDR2 SAAAGT. The CDR3 DNA follows: TGTGCCAGCAGTTACTCGATCCGGGGGCGGAACACTGAAGCTTTCTTT. Its translation: CASSYSIRGRNTEAFF.

The chain has TRBV6-6 and TRBJ2-1, with 9 bases fitting TRBD2. The CDR3 length is 14 residues. V lost 5 bases, J lost 6 bases, and 5 bases stayed unmatched. In germline, CDR1 is MNHNY, CDR2 SVGAGI (reference sequence). CDR3 sequence reads: CASSRTSDINEQFF. CDR3 bases: TGTGCCAGCAGTAGGACTAGCGACATCAATGAGCAGTTCTTC.

V usage is TRBV4-3 and J usage is TRBJ2-3, with TRBD2 matching 12 bases. This CDR3 is built from 18 residues. CDR1 is LGHNA, CDR2 YSLEER, per germline. The ends lost 0 bases at V and 5 bases at J; junction bases unmatched: 9. The CDR3 region is CASSQDFRLAGGEDTQYF. CDR3 coding DNA: TGCGCCAGCAGCCAAGATTTCAGGCTAGCGGGAGGGGAAGATACGCAGTATTTT.

CDR3: CASNQLAGAHEQFF. DNA for the CDR3: TGTGCCAGCAACCAACTAGCGGGAGCTCATGAGCAGTTCTTC. The J gene is TRBJ2-1, the V gene TRBV12-3 or TRBV12-4; 11 nucleotides align to TRBD2. The CDR3 has 14 residues. V gave up 7 bases and J gave up 8 bases; unmatched junction bases: 7.

This clonotype was recorded a few times. The rearrangement links TRBV5-6 to TRBJ1-1; D is unresolved. The CDR3 has 13 residues. V was trimmed by 6 bases and J by 3 bases, leaving 12 bases between them. Germline CDR1 SGHDT, CDR2 YYEEEE. CDR3 DNA: TGTGCCAGCACCTTATATGGGGACACTGAAGCTTTCTTT. It is translated as CASTLYGDTEAFF.

This clonotype was detected only a few times. The rearrangement links TRBV12-3 or TRBV12-4 to TRBJ2-5; 9 bases align to TRBD2. CDR3 length: 13 amino acids. V dropped 6 bases and J dropped 5; count of bases not matched to a gene: 4. The CDR3 DNA follows: TGTGCCAGCAGGATAGCGGGAGCTGAGACCCAGTACTTC. Its protein product is CASRIAGAETQYF.

This chain links TRBV13 with TRBJ1-6; TRBD1 is a possible D gene (5 bases). CDR3 size: 17 residues. From germline, CDR1 is PRHDT and CDR2 FYEKMQ (reference sequence). V lost 5 bases to trimming and J lost 10 bases, with 24 bases between them. CDR3 sequence (DNA): TGTGCCAGCAGCCAAAACCGCCCCGCGGGGGTCCCCTCACCCCTCCACTTT. This translates into CASSQNRPAGVPSPLHF.

CDR3 amino acids: CASMWTYEQYV. The CDR3 DNA is TGTGCCAGCATGTGGACCTACGAGCAGTACGTC. The rearrangement joins TRBV27 to TRBJ2-7; D remains ambiguous. Trimming cost V 7 bases and J 2 bases, with 6 bases left between them. Per the germline V gene, CDR1 is MNHEY and CDR2 is SMNVEV (reference sequence). The CDR3 consists of 11 residues.

The CDR3 coding sequence is TGTGCCATCCAGGGGAGGGAGGGAAATGAGCAGTTCTTC. Translation gives CAIQGREGNEQFF. V usage is TRBV10-3 and J usage is TRBJ2-1; tentative D call: TRBD2 (7 bases). This CDR3 has 13 residues. Trimming cost V 8 bases and J 7 bases, with 15 bases left between them. CDR1 and CDR2 (germline): ENHRY, SYGVKD.